The 7 T cell receptor beta chains below were found in one sample sequenced in a study of T cell responses to AZD1222 COVID-19 vaccine. Measured with immunoSEQ multiplex PCR; TCRdb has only the in-frame clones, and not every one. The sample has more than 100,000 clones; over 75% are singletons. Sequenced here: peripheral blood, sampled on day 0 of AZD1222 vaccination. These receptors came from an adult in good health.

This chain joins TRBV19 and TRBJ2-3; the match to TRBD2 covers 14 bases. Germline-derived CDR1 and CDR2 are LNHDA and SQIVND (reference sequence). V gave up 1 base and J gave up 7 bases; unmatched junction bases: 4. This CDR3 contains 16 residues. The CDR3, as DNA: TGTGCCAGTAGTATAGGACTAGCGGGGGGGCCTCATACGCAGTATTTT. Protein sequence: CASSIGLAGGPHTQYF.

This chain connects TRBV11-2 to TRBJ2-5, with D possibly TRBD2 on 5 matching bases. Trimming stripped 5 bases from V and 5 bases from J, with 15 bases between. The CDR3 runs to 14 residues. Looked up from germline, CDR1 is SGHAT and CDR2 is FQNNGV. CDR3 nucleotide sequence: TGTGCCAGCAGCACCGGGATTGTGAGGGAGACCCAGTACTTC. It encodes CASSTGIVRETQYF.

This clone was counted once. The chain combines TRBV4-2 with TRBJ2-1; 9 positions agree with TRBD1. CDR3 length equals 14 residues. CDR1 and CDR2 (germline): LGHNA, YNFKEQ. After removal of 4 bases from V and 5 bases from J, the junction contained 3 bases not matched to a gene. The CDR3 nucleotides are TGTGCCAGCAGCCCAAGGACAGGGGACAATGAGCAGTTCTTC. This translates into CASSPRTGDNEQFF.

The chain joins TRBV7-2 to TRBJ1-1; TRBD1 agrees at 7 bases. CDR1 SGHTA and CDR2 FQGNSA come from the germline V gene. J was trimmed by 0 bases and V by 4 bases; bases with no gene match: 2. This CDR3 has 14 amino acids. The CDR3 region is CASSSDRLNTEAFF. In nucleotides, the CDR3 is TGTGCCAGCAGCTCGGACAGGCTGAACACTGAAGCTTTCTTT.

V is TRBV2 and J is TRBJ1-1; D remains unclear. V lost 7 bases to trimming and J lost 10 bases, with 19 bases between them. This CDR3 is built from 13 residues. The V gene's germline CDR1 is SNHLY and CDR2 FYNNEI. CDR3 nucleotide sequence: TGTGCCAGCACCCCGGGCCGCACCAGCGGAGCTTTCTTT. Its protein is CASTPGRTSGAFF.

The J gene is TRBJ2-5, the V gene TRBV7-6, with 9 bases fitting TRBD2. After removal of 5 bases from V and 5 bases from J, the junction contained 9 bases not matched to a gene. The CDR3 is made up of 15 amino acids. Germline lookup yields CDR1 SGHVS and CDR2 FNYEAQ. The CDR3 loop is CASSLSSGVLETQYF. The CDR3 DNA reads TGTGCCAGCAGCCTCTCTAGCGGGGTCTTGGAGACCCAGTACTTC.

The rearrangement uses TRBV11-2 and TRBJ1-3; tentatively, D is TRBD1 (5 bases). Germline V gene lookup returns CDR1 SGHAT and CDR2 FQNNGV. V lost 0 bases to trimming and J lost 7 bases, with 7 bases between them. The length of the CDR3 is 13 residues. The CDR3 protein is CASSLDRANTIYF. As DNA, the CDR3 is TGTGCCAGCAGCTTAGACAGGGCGAACACCATATATTTT. Using reference TRBV11-2 and TRBJ1-3 for the parts outside the CDR3, the full variable domain is EAGVAQSPRYKIIEKRQSVAFWCNPISGHATLYWYQQILGQGPKLLIQFQNNGVVDDSQLPKDRFSAERLKGVDSTLKIQPAKLEDSAVYLCASSLDRANTIYFGEGSWLTVV.